Each of the 24 T cell receptor beta chains below was sequenced from the same sample in a study of blood T cell repertoires in COVID-19 (dated by TCRdb to the early 2020s). Preparation of the library involved the immunoSEQ multiplex PCR assay. TCRdb limited this immuneACCESS table to in-frame rearrangements with V and J called. A share of clones is missing; checked studies link under half to unresolved V genes, and the rest is unexplained. The sample data list 150,000 to 170,000 clones, and roughly nine tenths of these were observed just once. The ten largest clones represent roughly 0.51% of the sample. The sequencing input was peripheral blood. These receptors all stem from a man aged 50-60 years with acute or convalescent COVID-19.

V and J are TRBV5-4 and TRBJ1-2, with 8 bases fitting TRBD1. Germline V gene data show CDR1 as SGHNT and CDR2 as YYREEE (reference sequence). The length of the CDR3 is 16 residues. The trim removed 3 bases at V and 8 bases at J, leaving 15 bases unmatched. CDR3 DNA sequence: TGTGCCAGCAGCTCCCTGGACGCGACAGGGGTGGAGGGCTACACCTTC. Its translation is CASSSLDATGVEGYTF.

This chain links TRBV2 with TRBJ2-5; the match to TRBD2 covers 9 bases. J gave up 4 bases and V 1 base, and 1 base lay outside the gene matches. This CDR3 comprises 14 residues. Germline CDR1 is SNHLY and CDR2 is FYNNEI. CDR3 sequence reads: CASSEGLAAETQYF. The DNA for the CDR3 is TGTGCCAGCAGTGAAGGACTAGCGGCAGAGACCCAGTACTTC.

V gene TRBV6-2 or TRBV6-3 combines with J gene TRBJ1-4; D gene unclear. V dropped 7 bases and J dropped 17 bases, with 20 bases sitting between them. Germline V gene lookup returns CDR1 MNHEY and CDR2 SVGEGT. The CDR3 consists of 12 residues. CDR3 in DNA: TGTGCCAGCACCCCCGGAGGACGGAGGTACTTTTTT. Protein product: CASTPGGRRYFF.

The rearrangement joins TRBV27 to TRBJ2-5; TRBD2 is a possible D gene (5 bases). Germline CDR1 reads MNHEY; CDR2 reads SMNVEV (reference sequence). This CDR3 contains 12 residues. Deletions cut 6 bases from V and 5 bases from J, with 10 bases between. The CDR3 is CASRGGSETQYF. As DNA, the CDR3 is TGTGCCAGCAGGGGCGGGTCGGAGACCCAGTACTTC.

This clone appeared a single time. V gene TRBV20-1 combines with J gene TRBJ1-1; D call uncertain. The CDR3 is made up of 11 amino acids. Germline-derived CDR1 and CDR2 are DFQATT and SNEGSKA (reference sequence). The germline V and J ends were trimmed by 5 bases and 1 base, with 5 bases remaining between them. The chain's CDR3 is CSAAGNTEAFF. As DNA, the CDR3 is TGCAGTGCTGCAGGGAACACTGAAGCTTTCTTT.

The V gene is TRBV19, the J gene TRBJ2-7; the D gene is possibly TRBD1 (5 bases). Germline-derived CDR1 and CDR2 are LNHDA and SQIVND (reference sequence). This CDR3 has 13 amino acids. Trimming shortened V by 6 bases and J by 2 bases, and 11 bases separated the two germline ends. CDR3 residues: CASRGTGTYEQYF. The CDR3 DNA sequence: TGTGCCAGTAGAGGAACAGGAACCTACGAGCAGTACTTC. The whole variable domain, filled in from reference TRBV19 and TRBJ2-7, reads DGGITQSPKYLFRKEGQNVTLSCEQNLNHDAMYWYRQDPGQGLRLIYYSQIVNDFQKGDIAEGYSVSREKKESFPLTVTSAQKNPTAFYLCASRGTGTYEQYFGPGTRLTVT.

The chain combines TRBV5-6 with TRBJ2-3, with 11 bases fitting TRBD2. Germline CDR1 is SGHDT and CDR2 is YYEEEE. This CDR3 is 16 amino acids long. V was pared by 5 bases and J by 4 bases, with 9 bases of the junction left unmatched. DNA for the CDR3: TGTGCCAGCAGTCTTACTAGCGGGGGTCACGCAGATACGCAGTATTTT. Amino acid sequence: CASSLTSGGHADTQYF.

The rearrangement links TRBV3-1 (or the pseudogene TRBV3-2) to TRBJ1-2; 11 nucleotides match TRBD1. Germline V gives CDR1 LGHDT, CDR2 YNNKEL (reference sequence). CDR3 size: 15 residues. V lost 1 base and J lost 8; bases outside the gene matches: 6. CDR3: CASSQAGQGVGGYTF. The CDR3 DNA follows: TGTGCCAGCAGCCAAGCGGGACAGGGGGTTGGCGGCTACACCTTC.

V and J are TRBV28 and TRBJ2-2; D unclear. The germline V gene encodes CDR1 MDHEN and CDR2 SYDVKM. V lost 8 bases to trimming and J lost 4 bases, with 11 bases between them. There are 13 residues in the CDR3. The CDR3 sequence: CASRTYGTGELFF. CDR3 nucleotides: TGTGCCAGCCGTACTTATGGCACCGGGGAGCTGTTTTTT.

The V gene is TRBV9, the J gene TRBJ1-1; 10 bases line up with TRBD1. The junction had 7 bases not matched to a gene; V was cut back by 4 bases and J by 7 bases. This CDR3 contains 14 residues. The germline V gene has CDR1 SGDLS and CDR2 YYNGEE. The CDR3 DNA follows: TGTGCCAGCAGCCCGGGGACAGGGGACCTTGAAGCTTTCTTT. Translating gives CASSPGTGDLEAFF.

The genes are TRBV5-6 and TRBJ1-4; D remains ambiguous. The CDR3 covers 14 residues. Germline CDR1 is SGHDT and CDR2 is YYEEEE. Deletions cut 3 bases from V and 7 bases from J, with 13 bases between. CDR3 protein: CASSYGGDREKLFF. CDR3 bases: TGTGCCAGCAGCTACGGCGGTGACCGTGAAAAACTGTTTTTT.

V usage is TRBV5-4 and J usage is TRBJ2-5, with 9 nucleotides matching TRBD1. Germline V CDR1 and CDR2: SGHNT, YYREEE (reference sequence). The V and J ends lost 5 bases and 1 base, in that order; junction bases with no gene match: 3. The CDR3 is made up of 14 amino acids. The CDR3 protein is CASRRTGAQETQYF. The CDR3 nucleotides are TGTGCCAGCAGGCGGACAGGGGCCCAAGAGACCCAGTACTTC.

A single count supports this clone. The chain carries TRBV7-2 and TRBJ2-3; D is undetermined. V was clipped by 1 base and J by 0 bases, with 17 bases between them. Looked up from germline, CDR1 is SGHTA and CDR2 is FQGNSA. CDR3 length: 18 residues. For the CDR3, the DNA is TGTGCCAGCAGCTTAGTTGCATGGAGCTCTTCAAGCACAGATACGCAGTATTTT. Its translation: CASSLVAWSSSSTDTQYF.

V gene TRBV27 combines with J gene TRBJ2-1, with D unclear. This CDR3 is 12 amino acids long. Germline lookup yields CDR1 MNHEY and CDR2 SMNVEV (reference sequence). V lost 6 bases and J lost 1, with 4 bases in between. Written as DNA, the CDR3 is TGTGCCAGCAGGACTTCCTACAATGAGCAGTTCTTC. Protein product: CASRTSYNEQFF.

The rearrangement uses TRBV28 and TRBJ1-2; TRBD1 matches at 8 bases. Germline CDR1 reads MDHEN; CDR2 reads SYDVKM. Trimming took 5 bases from V and 5 from J; bases not matched to a gene: 10. This CDR3 region has 15 residues. In DNA form, the CDR3 reads TGTGCCAGCAGTCTCCCCTCGGACAGGGTGTATGGCTACACCTTC. Its translation is CASSLPSDRVYGYTF.

This clone has just a few counts. V is TRBV10-2 and J is TRBJ2-7, with D hard to call. Looked up from germline, CDR1 is WSHSY and CDR2 is SAAADI. V shed 0 bases and J shed 7 bases, with 7 bases lying between them. CDR3 length equals 12 residues. The CDR3: CASSESRREQYF. CDR3 in DNA: TGCGCCAGCAGTGAGTCGAGGAGAGAGCAGTACTTC.

The rearrangement uses TRBV2 and TRBJ2-1, with TRBD2 matching 8 bases. Germline CDR1 is SNHLY and CDR2 is FYNNEI. Losses at the gene ends were 5 bases for V and 8 bases for J; bases not matched to a gene: 5. The CDR3 contains 13 residues. The CDR3 nucleotides read TGTGCCAGCAGTAAGGGACTAGGGCATGAGCAGTTCTTC. It specifies CASSKGLGHEQFF.

The chain has TRBV28 and TRBJ2-7, with no clear D. V lost 1 base to trimming and J lost 6 bases, with 16 bases between them. CDR3 length: 15 residues. The germline CDR1 and CDR2 sequences are MDHEN and SYDVKM. The DNA of the CDR3 is TGTGCCAGCAGTTTATATCAGTTAAGGTCGGGCGAGCAGTACTTC. Residues: CASSLYQLRSGEQYF.

The chain couples TRBV9 to TRBJ2-1; TRBD1 is a possible D gene (6 bases). The CDR3 is 16 residues long. Germline loops: CDR1 SGDLS, CDR2 YYNGEE. Deletions cut 0 bases from V and 2 bases from J, with 12 bases between. The CDR3 here is CASSVVGTGPYNEQFF. Written as DNA, the CDR3 is TGTGCCAGCAGCGTAGTAGGAACAGGGCCCTACAATGAGCAGTTCTTC.

The V call is TRBV7-3, the J call TRBJ2-5; TRBD2 agrees at 12 bases. Germline loops: CDR1 SGHTA, CDR2 FQGTGA. Trimming removed 2 bases from V and 4 bases from J; junction bases left unmatched: 2. The CDR3 covers 15 residues. The CDR3 spells CASSLSGLAGETQYF. Written as DNA, the CDR3 is TGTGCCAGCAGCTTATCGGGACTAGCGGGAGAGACCCAGTACTTC. The entire variable domain, with the rest obtained from reference TRBV7-3 and TRBJ2-5, is as follows: GAGVSQTPSNKVTEKGKYVELRCDPISGHTALYWYRQSLGQGPEFLIYFQGTGAADDSGLPNDRFFAVRPEGSVSTLKIQRTERGDSAVYLCASSLSGLAGETQYFGPGTRLLVL.

The chain carries TRBV28 and TRBJ1-2; D is perhaps TRBD1 (6 bases). The germline V gene has CDR1 MDHEN and CDR2 SYDVKM. V was cut by 3 bases and J by 4 bases, with 12 bases left in between. This CDR3 has 14 residues. CDR3 in amino acids: CASSLGGRGYGYTF. The CDR3 DNA is TGTGCCAGCAGTTTGGGGGGGCGCGGCTATGGCTACACCTTC.

The chain links TRBV11-2 to TRBJ2-7; a possible D gene is TRBD2 (6 bases). Trimming stripped 1 base from V and 4 bases from J, with 11 bases between. Germline V lookup: CDR1 SGHAT, CDR2 FQNNGV. The CDR3 spans 14 residues. The CDR3 loop reads CASSLAGGAYEQYV. As DNA, the CDR3 is TGTGCCAGCAGCTTAGCTGGCGGGGCATACGAGCAGTACGTC.

Here the CDR3 DNA reads TGTGCCAGCAGCGTTTCCGGGACTAGCGGGGCACCAGTTACGCAGTATTTT. Its protein is CASSVSGTSGAPVTQYF. This sequence joins TRBV7-9 and TRBJ2-3, with 13 bases aligning to TRBD2. The CDR3 sequence is 17 residues long. From germline, CDR1 is SEHNR and CDR2 FQNEAQ (reference sequence). V shed 5 bases and J 8 bases; nucleotides not matched to a gene: 13.

CDR3 bases: TGTGCCATCAGTGATACGCCAGGGGAGTTCTATGGCTACACCTTC. Translated: CAISDTPGEFYGYTF. V and J are TRBV10-3 and TRBJ1-2; a weak D match, TRBD1 (6 bases). Per germline, CDR1 ENHRY and CDR2 SYGVKD. This CDR3 region has 15 residues. The V end was cut by 3 bases, the J end by 4 bases, with 15 bases between.